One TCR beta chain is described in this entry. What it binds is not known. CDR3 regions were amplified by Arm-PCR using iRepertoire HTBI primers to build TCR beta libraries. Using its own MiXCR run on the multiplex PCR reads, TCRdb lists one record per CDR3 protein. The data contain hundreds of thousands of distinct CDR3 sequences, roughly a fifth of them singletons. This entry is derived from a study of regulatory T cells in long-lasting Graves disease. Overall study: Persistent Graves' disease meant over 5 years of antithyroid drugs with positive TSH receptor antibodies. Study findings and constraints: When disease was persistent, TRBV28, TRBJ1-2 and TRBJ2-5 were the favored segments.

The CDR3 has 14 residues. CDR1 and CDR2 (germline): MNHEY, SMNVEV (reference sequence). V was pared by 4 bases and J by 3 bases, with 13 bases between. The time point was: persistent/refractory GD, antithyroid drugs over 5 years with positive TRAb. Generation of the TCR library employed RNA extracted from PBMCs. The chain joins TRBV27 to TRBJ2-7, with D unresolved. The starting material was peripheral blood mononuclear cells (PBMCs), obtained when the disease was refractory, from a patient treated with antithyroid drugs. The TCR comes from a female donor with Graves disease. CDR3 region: CASSSTPRLYEQYF. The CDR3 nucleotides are TGTGCCAGCAGTTCCACCCCCAGGCTCTACGAGCAGTACTTC.